The 5 T cell receptor beta chains listed next were all sequenced from one sample in a study of blood T cell repertoires in COVID-19. Produced via immunoSEQ multiplex PCR; TCRdb's table is partial and in-frame only. The profile covers about 280,000 clones, with 85% appearing a single time and 2% to 3% taken by the ten largest. The sequenced sample consisted of PBMCs or T cells enriched from blood (not recorded which). These receptors were obtained from a woman aged 45-65 years who had recovered from COVID-19.

A remark on this clone: One end of the junction is discordant with germline, which a read error may explain. This chain connects TRBV6-1 to TRBJ1-3; perhaps TRBD1 as D (5 bases). CDR1 is MNHNS, CDR2 SASEGT, per germline. The CDR3 is 14 residues long. Here the CDR3 reads CASTEGEVGNTIYF. In nucleotides, the CDR3 is TGTGCCAGCACTGAAGGGGAGGTCGGAAACACCATATATTTT.

DNA of the CDR3: TGTGCCAGTAGTATACACGGACAGGGGACCTTTGATGGCTACACCTTC. It yields the protein CASSIHGQGTFDGYTF. V is TRBV19 and J is TRBJ1-2; TRBD1 matches 9 bases. Germline-derived CDR1 and CDR2 are LNHDA and SQIVND (reference sequence). V lost 2 bases and J lost 6; bases outside the gene matches: 10. The CDR3 covers 16 residues.

This clone was seen a handful of times. The rearrangement joins TRBV28 to TRBJ2-7; 11 bases are shared with TRBD1. The CDR3 length is 16 residues. The junction had 12 bases not matched to a gene; V was cut back by 5 bases and J by 6 bases. Germline CDR1 MDHEN, CDR2 SYDVKM. CDR3 coding DNA: TGTGCCAGCAGTCCCGGTGGGGCGGGGACAGGGGGCGAGCAGTACTTC. Amino acid sequence: CASSPGGAGTGGEQYF. Combining the CDR3 with reference TRBV28 and TRBJ2-7 gives the whole variable domain DVKVTQSSRYLVKRTGEKVFLECVQDMDHENMFWYRQDPGLGLRLIYFSYDVKMKEKGDIPEGYSVSREKKERFSLILESASTNQTSMYLCASSPGGAGTGGEQYFGPGTRLTVT.

This CDR3 is CSASPAGALETQYF. DNA of the CDR3: TGCAGTGCTAGTCCGGCGGGGGCCCTAGAGACCCAGTACTTC. This chain links TRBV20-1 with TRBJ2-5; a possible D gene is TRBD2 (7 bases). This CDR3 is 14 amino acids long. The germline V gene encodes CDR1 DFQATT and CDR2 SNEGSKA (reference sequence). Trimming pared 3 bases from V and 4 bases from J, leaving 15 bases between.

The V call is TRBV19, the J call TRBJ1-1, with 8 bases identical to TRBD1. V shed 8 bases, J shed 4 bases, and the junction held 6 bases outside the gene matches. The CDR3 consists of 13 residues. Germline-derived CDR1 and CDR2 are LNHDA and SQIVND (reference sequence). The CDR3 DNA reads as TGTGCCAGTCTCAGGGGGCTAGGCACTGAAGCTTTCTTT. The encoded protein is CASLRGLGTEAFF.